The sample holds many counts of the clone carrying this T cell receptor (beta chain). Its antigen is as yet unknown. Pregnant or lactating patients were excluded, as were those with uncontrolled infection or other autoimmune disease. Amplified regions were TCR beta CDR3 sequences from RNA transcripts. The HTBI set primed first-round TCR CDR3 RT-PCR. MiXCR, applied by TCRdb to the multiplex PCR reads, yields one record per CDR3 protein. This table holds hundreds of thousands of distinct CDR3 sequences, 16% found once. This record belongs to a study of T cells in Graves' hyperthyroidism and ophthalmopathy. About the study: Any treatment followed the collection of peripheral blood at initial diagnosis. Points from the study as a whole: Blood samples included most of the expanded thyroid clonotypes exceeding 0.001. A model of 13 V-J features distinguished ophthalmopathy from stable hyperthyroidism.

The CDR3 runs to 13 residues. Trimming removed 0 bases at V and 6 bases at J, with 9 bases between. CDR1 is SGHAT, CDR2 FQNNGV, per germline. This rearrangement joins TRBV11-2 to TRBJ2-7; D uncertain. The sequenced material came from blood. The TCR comes from a middle-aged woman with Graves' ophthalmopathy. The CDR3 reads CASSLDSFGEQYF. CDR3 DNA sequence: TGTGCCAGCAGCTTAGATTCCTTCGGCGAGCAGTACTTC.